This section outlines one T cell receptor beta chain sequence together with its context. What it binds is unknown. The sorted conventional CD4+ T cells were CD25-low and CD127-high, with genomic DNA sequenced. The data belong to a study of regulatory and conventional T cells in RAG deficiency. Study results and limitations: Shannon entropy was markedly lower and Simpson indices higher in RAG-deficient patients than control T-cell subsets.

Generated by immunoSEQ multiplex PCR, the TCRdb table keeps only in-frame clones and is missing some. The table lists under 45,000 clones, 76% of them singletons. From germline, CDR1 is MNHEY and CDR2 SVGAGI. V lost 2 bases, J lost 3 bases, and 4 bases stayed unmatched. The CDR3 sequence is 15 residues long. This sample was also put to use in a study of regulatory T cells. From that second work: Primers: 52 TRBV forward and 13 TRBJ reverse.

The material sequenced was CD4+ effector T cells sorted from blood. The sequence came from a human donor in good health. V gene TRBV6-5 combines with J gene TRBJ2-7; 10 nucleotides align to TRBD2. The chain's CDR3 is CASSYLRTSGYEQYF. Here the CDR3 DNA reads TGTGCCAGCAGTTACCTACGGACTAGCGGCTACGAGCAGTACTTC.